Shown below are 27 T cell receptor beta chains from a single sample sequenced in a study of cytomegalovirus exposure and HLA in healthy donors. Assay: immunoSEQ multiplex PCR; the TCRdb copy retains only in-frame clones and omits some. Among about 150,000 clones, roughly 86% were seen once, and the ten largest hold approximately 2%. The sequenced material came from PBMCs. The receptors here all came from a human donor in good health.

This chain uses TRBV14 with TRBJ2-5; 11 bases agree with TRBD2. CDR1 and CDR2 (germline): SGHDN, FVKESK. V lost 4 bases to trimming and J lost 1 base; unmatched junction nucleotides: 5. This CDR3 has 16 amino acids. The CDR3 reads CASSPLAGDLQETQYF. The DNA for the CDR3 is TGTGCCAGCAGCCCACTAGCGGGGGACCTCCAAGAGACCCAGTACTTC.

V usage is TRBV2 and J usage is TRBJ2-4; tentatively, D is TRBD1 (5 bases). Germline V gives CDR1 SNHLY, CDR2 FYNNEI. Trimming removed 3 bases from V and 7 bases from J, with 13 bases in between. The CDR3 has 14 amino acids. CDR3 in amino acids: CASSDGSGKNIQYF. CDR3 in DNA: TGTGCCAGCAGTGATGGTTCAGGGAAGAACATTCAGTACTTC.

This sequence joins TRBV5-5 and TRBJ2-1; 9 bases align to TRBD2. CDR1 SGHKS and CDR2 YYEKEE come from the germline V gene (reference sequence). This CDR3 is 15 amino acids long. V dropped 2 bases and J dropped 7; count of bases not matched to a gene: 7. The CDR3 here is CASSFSGSHGNEQFF. The CDR3 nucleotides are TGTGCCAGCAGCTTTAGCGGGAGTCATGGTAATGAGCAGTTCTTC.

The chain is built from TRBV19 and TRBJ1-5; D not certain. The CDR3 is 15 residues long. The germline V and J ends were trimmed by 3 bases and 5 bases, with 14 bases remaining between them. Germline assignment: CDR1 LNHDA and CDR2 SQIVND (reference sequence). The CDR3 DNA sequence: TGTGCCAGTAGTATCAATGTGGGGAGTGATCAGCCCCAGCATTTT. It specifies CASSINVGSDQPQHF.

This chain joins TRBV7-2 and TRBJ1-1, with a weak D call TRBD1 (6 bases). This CDR3 is 15 amino acids long. V was cut by 3 bases and J by 4 bases, with 15 bases left in between. The germline V gene has CDR1 SGHTA and CDR2 FQGNSA. In DNA form, the CDR3 reads TGTGCCAGCAGCTTTTCACCTCAGGGGAGCACTGAAGCTTTCTTT. Translated: CASSFSPQGSTEAFF.

The chain recombines TRBV7-3 with TRBJ1-5; 10 nucleotides line up with TRBD1. The germline CDR1 and CDR2 sequences are SGHTA and FQGTGA. V was pared by 7 bases and J by 0 bases, with 9 bases of the junction left unmatched. The CDR3 is 17 amino acids. DNA for the CDR3: TGTGCCAGCATGTGGGACAGGGGTAGGAGTAGCAATCAGCCCCAGCATTTT. Translating it yields CASMWDRGRSSNQPQHF.

The rearrangement joins TRBV2 to TRBJ2-7; 9 nucleotides match TRBD1. CDR1 is SNHLY, CDR2 FYNNEI, per germline. This CDR3 has 16 residues. J lost 3 bases, V lost 6 bases, and 12 bases had no gene match. Here the CDR3 DNA reads TGTGCCAGCAGGGGGAGAGGAGACAGGGGGTACTACGAGCAGTACTTC. This encodes CASRGRGDRGYYEQYF.

Worth noting for this clone: Other DNA variants within this sample encode the same CDR3. V is TRBV29-1 and J is TRBJ1-5; 8 bases match TRBD1. J gave up 4 bases and V 4 bases, and 0 bases lay outside the gene matches. Germline CDR1 reads SQVTM; CDR2 reads ANQGSEA. This CDR3 contains 12 residues. The CDR3 DNA sequence: TGCAGCGTTGGACAGGGGAATCAGCCCCAGCATTTT. It encodes CSVGQGNQPQHF. The full variable domain, completed using reference TRBV29-1 and TRBJ1-5, is SAVISQKPSRDICQRGTSLTIQCQVDSQVTMMFWYRQQPGQSLTLIATANQGSEATYESGFVIDKFPISRPNLTFSTLTVSNMSPEDSSIYLCSVGQGNQPQHFGDGTRLSIL.

This chain links TRBV5-1 with TRBJ1-2; the D is unclear. This CDR3 has 14 residues. The ends were cut back, 1 base at V and 5 bases at J, with 12 bases in the middle. In germline, CDR1 is SGHRS, CDR2 YFSETQ. The DNA of the CDR3 is TGCGCCAGCAGCTTGAGTGGCACCCAATATGGCTACACCTTC. Translating gives CASSLSGTQYGYTF.

The chain carries TRBV18 and TRBJ2-2; tentative D call: TRBD1 (5 bases). The CDR3 runs to 14 residues. V lost 6 bases and J 6 bases, leaving 14 bases between the germline ends. CDR1 is KGHSH and CDR2 is LQKENI in the germline V gene. The CDR3 coding sequence is TGTGCCAGCTCCCCGGACATGGTCGCCGGGGAGCTGTTTTTT. This encodes CASSPDMVAGELFF.

J is TRBJ1-6 and V is TRBV6-5, with 7 bases lining up with TRBD1. The CDR3 contains 15 residues. Germline V CDR1 and CDR2: MNHEY, SVGAGI. Germline trimming cut 6 bases from V and 9 bases from J; bases unmatched to any gene: 11. This CDR3 reads CASSDSGTESSPLHF. As DNA, the CDR3 is TGTGCCAGCAGCGATTCCGGGACAGAAAGTTCACCCCTCCACTTT.

V usage is TRBV7-2 and J usage is TRBJ1-5, with D maybe TRBD1 (6 bases). The V gene's germline CDR1 is SGHTA and CDR2 FQGNSA. CDR3 length: 13 amino acids. Trimming left V 5 bases short and J 7 bases short, with 12 bases between. DNA for the CDR3: TGTGCCAGCAGCCGGACAGAATCCCAGCCCCAGCATTTT. It yields the protein CASSRTESQPQHF.

The chain recombines TRBV7-6 with TRBJ2-5; 7 bases are a match to TRBD1. The V segment lost 5 bases and the J segment 5 bases; nucleotides outside the gene matches: 5. Germline V gene data show CDR1 as SGHVS and CDR2 as FNYEAQ. The CDR3 runs 13 residues. The CDR3 loop reads CASSLGGSETQYF. For the CDR3, the DNA is TGTGCCAGCAGCCTAGGGGGCTCGGAGACCCAGTACTTC.

The gene calls are TRBV15 and TRBJ1-5; 11 bases match TRBD1. The CDR3 consists of 17 residues. The J segment lost 6 bases and the V segment lost 4 bases, leaving 11 bases of the junction unmatched. Germline CDR1 is LNHNV and CDR2 is YYDKDF (reference sequence). CDR3 protein: CATSTKGQGAFLQPQHF. The CDR3 DNA reads TGTGCCACCAGCACAAAAGGACAGGGGGCTTTCCTTCAGCCCCAGCATTTT.

There are a few counts of this clone. The genes are TRBV5-1 and TRBJ2-7; perhaps TRBD2 as D (6 bases). Germline CDR1 reads SGHRS; CDR2 reads YFSETQ. This CDR3 comprises 13 residues. V was trimmed by 1 base and J by 3 bases, leaving 8 bases between them. The DNA of the CDR3 is TGCGCCAGCAGCTTGCGGCGGGACTACGAGCAGTACTTC. It is translated as CASSLRRDYEQYF.

This clone was observed a handful of times. The V and J genes are TRBV28 and TRBJ2-4; 13 bases align to TRBD2. The germline CDR1 and CDR2 sequences are MDHEN and SYDVKM. CDR3 length: 17 residues. V trimming: 4 bases; J trimming: 7 bases; junction bases outside the gene matches: 10. CDR3 in amino acids: CASSYRGLAGFFNIQYF. The CDR3 DNA reads TGTGCCAGCAGTTACAGGGGACTAGCGGGATTCTTTAACATTCAGTACTTC.

The chain uses TRBV13 and TRBJ1-4; no reliable D call. Germline CDR1 reads PRHDT; CDR2 reads FYEKMQ (reference sequence). Trimming took 5 bases from V and 2 from J, leaving 12 bases between them. CDR3 size: 15 residues. The DNA for the CDR3 is TGTGCCAGCAGCCTTTGGGCAGCTACTAATGAAAAACTGTTTTTT. Translating it yields CASSLWAATNEKLFF.

This chain joins TRBV5-4 and TRBJ1-1; no clear D. V was shortened by 5 bases and J by 0 bases, with 8 bases between the two germline ends. The CDR3 totals 13 residues. Germline CDR1 reads SGHNT; CDR2 reads YYREEE (reference sequence). The CDR3 DNA sequence: TGTGCCAGCAGATCAACAGTGAACACTGAAGCTTTCTTT. Protein product: CASRSTVNTEAFF.

The rearrangement links TRBV11-2 to TRBJ2-7; 11 nucleotides match TRBD1. Germline trimming cut 5 bases from V and 0 bases from J; bases unmatched to any gene: 9. Germline values: CDR1 SGHAT, CDR2 FQNNGV. The CDR3 consists of 17 residues. This CDR3 reads CASSQGTGGTSSYEQYF. The CDR3 DNA is TGTGCCAGCAGCCAGGGGACAGGGGGAACCAGCTCCTACGAGCAGTACTTC.

The chain has TRBV29-1 and TRBJ2-3; maybe TRBD1 (6 bases). V lost 7 bases to trimming and J lost 0 bases, with 20 bases between them. The germline V gene has CDR1 SQVTM and CDR2 ANQGSEA. This CDR3 contains 16 residues. The CDR3 DNA is TGCAGCGCTTGGACAGCCCAAGCTACTAGCACAGATACGCAGTATTTT. Translation gives CSAWTAQATSTDTQYF.

The V and J genes are TRBV14 and TRBJ2-3; D is ambiguous. V was clipped by 2 bases and J by 4 bases, with 4 bases between them. Germline-derived CDR1 and CDR2 are SGHDN and FVKESK. This CDR3 comprises 12 residues. DNA of the CDR3: TGTGCCAGCAGCCAACCCTCAGATACGCAGTATTTT. Translated, it gives CASSQPSDTQYF.

The rearrangement uses TRBV19 and TRBJ2-3, with 7 nucleotides matching TRBD1. CDR1 LNHDA and CDR2 SQIVND come from the germline V gene (reference sequence). The CDR3 runs to 16 residues. Trimming took 4 bases from V and 2 from J; bases not matched to a gene: 9. CDR3 coding DNA: TGTGCCAGTAGTAATAATCCGGGACAGTTCACAGATACGCAGTATTTT. Translated, it gives CASSNNPGQFTDTQYF.

This chain connects TRBV30 to TRBJ2-3, with TRBD2 matching over 13 bases. The ends lost 3 bases at V and 1 base at J; junction bases unmatched: 4. CDR1 and CDR2 from the germline V gene are GTSNPN and SVGIG (reference sequence). The CDR3 contains 16 residues. CDR3 coding DNA: TGTGCCTGGAGGTCAGGACTAGCGGGAGGCACAGATACGCAGTATTTT. As protein: CAWRSGLAGGTDTQYF. Filled out from reference TRBV30 and TRBJ2-3, the complete variable domain reads SQTIHQWPATLVQPVGSPLSLECTVEGTSNPNLYWYRQAAGRGLQLLFYSVGIGQISSEVPQNLSASRPQDRQFILSSKKLLLSDSGFYLCAWRSGLAGGTDTQYFGPGTRLTVL.

The J gene is TRBJ1-5, the V gene TRBV6-5; D is perhaps TRBD1 (6 bases). The germline CDR1 and CDR2 sequences are MNHEY and SVGAGI. This CDR3 contains 15 residues. V was clipped by 5 bases and J by 2 bases, with 13 bases between them. The CDR3 region has the DNA TGTGCCAGCAGTACGCACAGGGCTGGCAATCAGCCCCAGCATTTT. The encoded protein is CASSTHRAGNQPQHF.

V is TRBV5-1 and J is TRBJ1-1; possible D gene TRBD1, 5 bases. Germline CDR1 and CDR2: SGHRS and YFSETQ. The CDR3 spans 14 residues. Trimming pared 5 bases from V and 0 bases from J, leaving 11 bases between. DNA for the CDR3: TGCGCCAGCAGAAAACAGGAGATGAACACTGAAGCTTTCTTT. As protein: CASRKQEMNTEAFF.

V is TRBV7-9 and J is TRBJ1-3, with D hard to call. CDR1 is SEHNR and CDR2 is FQNEAQ in the germline V gene (reference sequence). V was pared by 3 bases and J by 1 base, with 4 bases between. CDR3 length: 13 amino acids. The CDR3 DNA reads TGTGCCAGCAGCTTCACATCTGGAAACACCATATATTTT. Its translation is CASSFTSGNTIYF.

Concerning this clone: This same CDR3 is encoded by further DNA sequences in the sample. V and J are TRBV5-1 and TRBJ1-1, with D perhaps TRBD1 (6 bases). This CDR3 has 16 amino acids. CDR1 SGHRS and CDR2 YFSETQ come from the germline V gene. Trimming removed 0 bases at V and 0 bases at J, with 12 bases between. The CDR3 DNA follows: TGCGCCAGCAGCTTGGCCCTACAGGGTTTGAACACTGAAGCTTTCTTT. Protein product: CASSLALQGLNTEAFF.